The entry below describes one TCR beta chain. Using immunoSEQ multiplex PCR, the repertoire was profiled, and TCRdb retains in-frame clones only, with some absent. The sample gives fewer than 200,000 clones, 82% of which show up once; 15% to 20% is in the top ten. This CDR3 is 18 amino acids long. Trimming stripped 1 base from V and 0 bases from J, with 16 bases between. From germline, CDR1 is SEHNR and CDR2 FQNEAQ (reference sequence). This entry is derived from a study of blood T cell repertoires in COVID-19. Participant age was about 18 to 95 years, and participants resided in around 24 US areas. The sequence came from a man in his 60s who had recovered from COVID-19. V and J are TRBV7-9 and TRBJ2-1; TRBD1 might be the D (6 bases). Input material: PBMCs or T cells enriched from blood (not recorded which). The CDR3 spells CASSLEGVMGSSYNEQFF. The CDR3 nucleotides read TGTGCCAGCAGCTTAGAGGGGGTCATGGGGAGCTCCTACAATGAGCAGTTCTTC.